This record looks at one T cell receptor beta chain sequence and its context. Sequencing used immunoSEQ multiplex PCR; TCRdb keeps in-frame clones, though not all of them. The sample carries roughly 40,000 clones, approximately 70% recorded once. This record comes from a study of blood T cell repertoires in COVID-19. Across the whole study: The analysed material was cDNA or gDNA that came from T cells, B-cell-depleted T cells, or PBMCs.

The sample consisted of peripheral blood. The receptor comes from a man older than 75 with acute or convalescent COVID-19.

CDR3 amino acids: CASSWAKGQGGIAQYF. CDR3 DNA: TGTGCCAGCAGCTGGGCAAAGGGACAGGGAGGAATAGCGCAGTATTTT. The chain carries TRBV7-9 and TRBJ2-3, with 9 bases identical to TRBD1. The CDR3 loop spans 16 amino acids. From germline, CDR1 is SEHNR and CDR2 FQNEAQ (reference sequence). The V segment lost 4 bases and the J segment 10 bases; nucleotides outside the gene matches: 15.